These T cell receptor beta chains were read from a single sample in a study of blood T cell repertoires in COVID-19. Assay: immunoSEQ multiplex PCR; the TCRdb copy retains only in-frame clones and omits some. The profile shows hundreds of thousands of clones, about 91% of them singletons. Sequencing used peripheral blood. Receptors were obtained from a young woman who had recovered from COVID-19. Each CDR3 is given with its conserved first and last residue. The D gene is left open where the match is weak. Only part of the rows carry a size: once, few, many, or a class if the clone is expanded.

J gene: TRBJ1-4; V gene: TRBV5-1; D gene: .; clone size: few; CDR3 protein: CASSEATNEKLFF; CDR3 DNA: TGCGCCAGCAGCGAGGCAACTAATGAAAAACTGTTTTTT
J gene: TRBJ2-3; V gene: TRBV7-9; D gene: TRBD1; clone size: .; CDR3 protein: CASSLGTGPTDTQYF; CDR3 DNA: TGTGCCAGCAGCTTAGGGACAGGACCCACAGATACGCAGTATTTT
J gene: TRBJ2-5; V gene: TRBV4-1; D gene: TRBD2; clone size: many; CDR3 protein: CASSPGGASQYF; CDR3 DNA: TGCGCCAGCAGCCCCGGGGGGGCATCCCAGTACTTC
J gene: TRBJ2-6; V gene: TRBV2; D gene: .; clone size: .; CDR3 protein: CASSEALVYLSGANVLTF; CDR3 DNA: TGTGCCAGCAGTGAAGCGCTAGTTTACCTCTCTGGGGCCAACGTCCTGACTTTC
J gene: TRBJ1-2; V gene: TRBV2; D gene: .; clone size: .; CDR3 protein: CARRQVSYYGYTF; CDR3 DNA: TGTGCCAGGCGACAGGTGTCCTACTATGGCTACACCTTC
J gene: TRBJ1-5; V gene: TRBV7-9; D gene: .; clone size: .; CDR3 protein: CASSLALNQPQHF; CDR3 DNA: TGTGCCAGCAGCTTAGCCCTTAATCAGCCCCAGCATTTT
J gene: TRBJ1-4; V gene: TRBV28; D gene: .; clone size: .; CDR3 protein: CASSSNEKLFF; CDR3 DNA: TGTGCCAGCAGTTCGAATGAAAAACTGTTTTTT
J gene: TRBJ2-1; V gene: TRBV28; D gene: .; clone size: .; CDR3 protein: CASSPQLLYNEQFF; CDR3 DNA: TGTGCCAGCAGTCCGCAACTTCTTTACAATGAGCAGTTCTTC
J gene: TRBJ2-2; V gene: TRBV7-2; D gene: TRBD1; clone size: once; CDR3 protein: CASSPTGTGSTGELFF; CDR3 DNA: TGTGCCAGCAGTCCGACCGGGACAGGGAGCACCGGGGAGCTGTTTTTT
J gene: TRBJ2-7; V gene: TRBV10-1; D gene: TRBD1; clone size: .; CDR3 protein: CASRPGTGNGERYEQYF; CDR3 DNA: TGCGCCAGCAGGCCCGGGACAGGGAACGGGGAACGCTACGAGCAGTACTTC
J gene: TRBJ1-2; V gene: TRBV28; D gene: .; clone size: .; CDR3 protein: CASSLVGGYGYTF; CDR3 DNA: TGTGCCAGCAGTTTAGTAGGGGGCTATGGCTACACCTTC
J gene: TRBJ1-1; V gene: TRBV5-1; D gene: .; clone size: .; CDR3 protein: CASSPTIGSEAFF; CDR3 DNA: TGCGCCAGCAGCCCTACTATCGGGAGTGAAGCTTTCTTT
J gene: TRBJ2-3; V gene: TRBV19; D gene: TRBD2; clone size: .; CDR3 protein: CASSIIPWTAGGSTDTQYF; CDR3 DNA: TGTGCCAGTAGTATAATCCCGTGGACGGCGGGGGGTAGCACAGATACGCAGTATTTT
J gene: TRBJ1-1; V gene: TRBV20-1; D gene: .; clone size: .; CDR3 protein: CSAYSGAEAFF; CDR3 DNA: TGCAGTGCTTACAGCGGGGCTGAAGCTTTCTTT
J gene: TRBJ2-4; V gene: TRBV4-2; D gene: TRBD2; clone size: .; CDR3 protein: CASSQGPGGLGIQYF; CDR3 DNA: TGTGCCAGCAGCCAAGGGCCGGGGGGGCTGGGCATTCAGTACTTC
J gene: TRBJ2-3; V gene: TRBV18; D gene: .; clone size: .; CDR3 protein: CASSPRSRADTQYF; CDR3 DNA: TGTGCCAGCTCGCCGAGGAGTCGAGCAGATACGCAGTATTTT
J gene: TRBJ2-7; V gene: TRBV5-1; D gene: .; clone size: .; CDR3 protein: CASSLLSSYEQYF; CDR3 DNA: TGCGCCAGCAGCTTGTTGTCCAGCTACGAGCAGTACTTC
J gene: TRBJ2-5; V gene: TRBV5-1; D gene: TRBD2; clone size: .; CDR3 protein: CASRGAPGGETQYF; CDR3 DNA: TGCGCCAGCCGCGGGGCGCCGGGGGGGGAGACCCAGTACTTC
J gene: TRBJ1-1; V gene: TRBV18; D gene: TRBD1; clone size: .; CDR3 protein: CASSSGTGGTEAFF; CDR3 DNA: TGTGCCAGCTCATCAGGGACAGGGGGCACTGAAGCTTTCTTT
J gene: TRBJ1-1; V gene: TRBV19; D gene: TRBD1; clone size: once; CDR3 protein: CASISGLGQGRNTEAFF; CDR3 DNA: TGTGCCAGTATATCGGGACTAGGACAGGGGAGGAACACTGAAGCTTTCTTT
J gene: TRBJ2-1; V gene: TRBV6-6; D gene: TRBD2; clone size: .; CDR3 protein: CASSLGLAGGVSSYNEQFF; CDR3 DNA: TGTGCCAGCAGTCTTGGACTAGCGGGGGGCGTCAGCTCCTACAATGAGCAGTTCTTC
J gene: TRBJ2-7; V gene: TRBV27; D gene: TRBD1; clone size: .; CDR3 protein: CASSSDRASYEQYF; CDR3 DNA: TGTGCCAGCAGTTCCGACAGGGCTTCCTACGAGCAGTACTTC
J gene: TRBJ2-1; V gene: TRBV4-1; D gene: TRBD2; clone size: .; CDR3 protein: CASRSQRGNNEQFF; CDR3 DNA: TGCGCCAGCAGATCGCAGCGGGGTAACAATGAGCAGTTCTTC
J gene: TRBJ1-3; V gene: TRBV18; D gene: TRBD1; clone size: .; CDR3 protein: CASSPPGQGFSGNTIYF; CDR3 DNA: TGTGCCAGCTCACCTCCCGGACAGGGGTTCTCTGGAAACACCATATATTTT
J gene: TRBJ1-1; V gene: TRBV5-1; D gene: TRBD1; clone size: .; CDR3 protein: CASSPWGRGPDTEAFF; CDR3 DNA: TGCGCCAGCAGCCCTTGGGGCAGGGGGCCGGACACTGAAGCTTTCTTT
J gene: TRBJ1-6; V gene: TRBV3-1/TRBV3-2; D gene: .; clone size: few; CDR3 protein: CASSSVGTSILHF; CDR3 DNA: TGTGCCAGCAGCTCCGTGGGGACAAGCATCCTCCACTTT
J gene: TRBJ1-4; V gene: TRBV7-2; D gene: .; clone size: .; CDR3 protein: CASSLVGGLNEKLFF; CDR3 DNA: TGTGCCAGCAGCTTAGTAGGGGGATTAAATGAAAAACTGTTTTTT
J gene: TRBJ2-5; V gene: TRBV19; D gene: .; clone size: .; CDR3 protein: CASSQDDSFETQYF; CDR3 DNA: TGTGCCAGTAGTCAAGACGACAGTTTCGAGACCCAGTACTTC
J gene: TRBJ2-4; V gene: TRBV6-1; D gene: .; clone size: .; CDR3 protein: CASSEAAVAHIQYF; CDR3 DNA: TGTGCCAGCAGTGAAGCAGCGGTGGCGCACATTCAGTACTTC
J gene: TRBJ1-2; V gene: TRBV3-1/TRBV3-2; D gene: .; clone size: many; CDR3 protein: CASSQGPGGYTF; CDR3 DNA: TGTGCCAGCAGCCAAGGTCCAGGAGGCTACACCTTC
J gene: TRBJ2-5; V gene: TRBV16; D gene: .; clone size: .; CDR3 protein: CASSQITSGPEETQYF; CDR3 DNA: TGTGCCAGCAGCCAAATAACCTCGGGTCCAGAAGAGACCCAGTACTTC
J gene: TRBJ1-1; V gene: TRBV27; D gene: .; clone size: .; CDR3 protein: CASSALSPLGGDTEAFF; CDR3 DNA: TGTGCCAGCAGTGCACTAAGCCCACTGGGCGGGGACACTGAAGCTTTCTTT
J gene: TRBJ2-3; V gene: TRBV5-1; D gene: TRBD2; clone size: .; CDR3 protein: CASSPGLAESTDTQYF; CDR3 DNA: TGCGCCAGCAGCCCCGGACTAGCGGAAAGCACAGATACGCAGTATTTT
J gene: TRBJ2-3; V gene: TRBV11-1; D gene: .; clone size: .; CDR3 protein: CASSPSATDTQYF; CDR3 DNA: TGTGCCAGCAGCCCCTCCGCGACAGATACGCAGTATTTT
J gene: TRBJ2-5; V gene: TRBV6-2/TRBV6-3; D gene: TRBD2; clone size: .; CDR3 protein: CASRPSAGEETQYF; CDR3 DNA: TGTGCCAGCAGACCTTCGGCGGGGGAAGAGACCCAGTACTTC
J gene: TRBJ1-4; V gene: TRBV2; D gene: TRBD1; clone size: .; CDR3 protein: CASTGRDRVGEKLFF; CDR3 DNA: TGTGCCAGCACCGGACGGGACAGGGTGGGTGAAAAACTGTTTTTT
J gene: TRBJ2-1; V gene: TRBV3-1/TRBV3-2; D gene: .; clone size: .; CDR3 protein: CASSQEGIGGEQFF; CDR3 DNA: TGTGCCAGCAGCCAAGAAGGGATAGGGGGTGAGCAGTTCTTC
J gene: TRBJ1-2; V gene: TRBV28; D gene: .; clone size: .; CDR3 protein: CASGRGNYGYTF; CDR3 DNA: TGTGCCAGCGGGAGGGGAAACTATGGCTACACCTTC
J gene: TRBJ2-3; V gene: TRBV30; D gene: TRBD2; clone size: .; CDR3 protein: CAWTGTSGGGTDTQYF; CDR3 DNA: TGTGCCTGGACTGGGACTAGCGGGGGGGGCACAGATACGCAGTATTTT
J gene: TRBJ2-4; V gene: TRBV5-1; D gene: .; clone size: .; CDR3 protein: CASRLSESADIQYF; CDR3 DNA: TGCGCCAGCAGACTGTCCGAGTCGGCGGACATTCAGTACTTC
J gene: TRBJ1-2; V gene: TRBV11-2; D gene: TRBD1; clone size: .; CDR3 protein: CASSLQTGGFYGYTF; CDR3 DNA: TGTGCCAGCAGCCTACAGACAGGGGGCTTCTATGGCTACACCTTC
J gene: TRBJ1-2; V gene: TRBV2; D gene: TRBD1; clone size: .; CDR3 protein: CASNNFDRGYDGYTF; CDR3 DNA: TGTGCCAGCAATAATTTCGACAGGGGTTATGATGGCTACACCTTC
J gene: TRBJ2-2; V gene: TRBV9; D gene: TRBD2; clone size: .; CDR3 protein: CASRGLAVTGELFF; CDR3 DNA: TGTGCCAGCAGAGGACTAGCTGTAACCGGGGAGCTGTTTTTT
J gene: TRBJ1-5; V gene: TRBV28; D gene: .; clone size: .; CDR3 protein: CASSSTTEYSNQPQHF; CDR3 DNA: TGTGCCAGCAGTTCCACGACAGAGTATAGCAATCAGCCCCAGCATTTT
J gene: TRBJ1-1; V gene: TRBV4-1; D gene: .; clone size: once; CDR3 protein: CASSQARTPNTEAFF; CDR3 DNA: TGCGCCAGCAGCCAGGCTCGGACACCCAACACTGAAGCTTTCTTT
J gene: TRBJ1-2; V gene: TRBV4-3; D gene: TRBD1; clone size: .; CDR3 protein: CASSQDRQGVYGYTF; CDR3 DNA: TGCGCCAGCAGCCAAGACCGACAGGGGGTCTATGGCTACACCTTC